This T cell receptor beta chain originates from a study of T-cell memory formation after mild COVID-19 listed by TCRdb under 2021. At the level of the whole study: TCR sequence clusters from the two donors were found to be largely donor specific. In a couple of donors, T-cell clones that expanded and contracted after mild COVID-19 were followed by sequencing TCRalpha and TCRbeta repertoires longitudinally. The cohort comprised two young, previously healthy adult volunteers, one female and one male. What the research found in general, with its limitations: The second-wave clones that peaked on day 37 were not confirmed to be SARS-CoV-2 specific. Some responding clones were detected in pre-infection memory, suggesting pre-existing cross-reactive memory T cells joined the SARS-CoV-2 response. Contracting CD4+ clones were located mainly in the CM and EM memory subsets, whereas CD8+ clones were found to be enriched in EMRA. Clones that contracted from day 15 to 85 showed balanced CD4/CD8 phenotypes, whereas a second wave of clones that expanded from day 15 to 37 leaned towards CD4+. Only two mild cases were covered by the study, and larger cohorts that include severe cases with pre-infection samples were considered necessary.

In regard to this clonotype: Its binding antigen is unknown. No qualities accompany the bases; no much larger clone lies one base away.

CDR3 length: 15 amino acids, cysteine to phenylalanine. Solely the CDR3 DNA is kept, with 45 bases framed from the first base. Taken from the germline V gene, the CDR1 and CDR2 loops are SGHRS and YFSETQ. Trimmed from V: 0 bases; trimmed from J: 9 bases; junction bases lacking a gene match: 7. PBMCs were isolated by Ficoll-Paque density gradient centrifugation. Data came from an Illumina NovaSeq 6000. Using 5'RACE with constant-segment primers, TCRalpha and TCRbeta cDNA libraries were constructed, with sample barcodes and unique molecular identifiers added in the process. RNA was extracted from every sample with Trizol reagent. The libraries were amplified in two PCR steps, and the second step added a second sample barcode and Illumina TruSeq adapters. Sequencing of libraries was performed on an Illumina NovaSeq with 2 x 150 bp paired-end reads. In the authors' own workflow: With migec v1.2.7, reads were demultiplexed and then collapsed into UMI-guided consensus sequences. Using mixcr v2.1.11, the UMI consensuses were aligned to TRA and TRB V and J templates and assembled into clonotypes. Clonotypes were classified as expanded or contracted when called significant by both edgeR and NoisET, with noise models trained on biological replicates. edgeR calls used a false discovery rate-adjusted p below 0.01 and a log2 fold-change threshold of 1. As an exploratory analysis of dynamics, max-normalized trajectories of the 1000 most abundant clonotypes were examined by PCA with hierarchical clustering. Separately sequenced CD4+ and CD8+ repertoires were used to assign a CD4 or CD8 phenotype to each responding clone. The raw public data were reprocessed by TCRdb itself: fastp quality trimming at Q25, MiXCR clonotype calling, in-frame beta chains only. One record per CDR3 amino acid sequence lists the most common genes and DNA. TCRdb's processing, not the authors' own work, is the source of the V and J calls. The sample contains about 470,000 distinct CDR3 sequences, 18% of them found a single time. The top ten hold 10% to 15% of the sample.

The chain employs TRBV5-1 and TRBJ2-1, and 9 junction bases match TRBD2. The sample comprised PBMCs or a T cell subset sorted from them (not recorded which). The source is an adult woman who had mild COVID-19 (a few samples of this study predate the infection). The sample titles of this study are shuffled in the database, so cell type and time point are left out; the donor was told from shared clones. The DNA reads as follows: TGCGCCAGCAGCTTGGGAATTAGCGGGGGAGGTGAGCAGTTCTTC. It translates to CASSLGISGGGEQFF.